This T cell receptor (beta chain) is from a study of CD8 T cells in ankylosing spondylitis. Study observations and caveats: Certain motif variants had earlier been reported in reactive arthritis synovial fluid and blood. A motif of under 10 highly homologous TCR beta variants was seen as apparently characteristic of ankylosing spondylitis blood.

Concerning this clonotype: Its antigen is not identified.

V was clipped by 5 bases and J by 6 bases; unmatched bases: 4. Germline CDR1 is SEHNR and CDR2 is FQNEAQ (reference sequence). This CDR3 contains 12 residues. Each CDR3 protein gets one entry after TCRdb re-called the 5' RACE reads with MiXCR. The sample lists 250,000 or so distinct CDR3 sequences; 15% to 20% were seen once. The chain couples TRBV7-9 to TRBJ2-7; 7 bases align to TRBD2. This TCR came from a male donor with ankylosing spondylitis or in good health (not recorded which). Sequenced: blood, either unsorted or a sorted T cell fraction (not recorded which). The CDR3 loop reads CASSRGVGEQYF. DNA of the CDR3: TGTGCCAGCAGCCGGGGGGTGGGCGAGCAGTACTTC.